The present TCR beta chain was sequenced within a study of cytotoxic CD8 clonotypes in ibrutinib-treated CLL. Turning to the study itself: Sequencing produced an average of roughly 230,000 productive templates and 94,082 productive rearrangements per sample.

Points on this clone: Its antigen is not known.

Study-level results: Baseline clonality exceeded age-matched healthy donors and tracked circulating CD8+ T-cell counts. The clonality went up when patients responded to ibrutinib and dropped back toward baseline at progression.

TCR beta libraries used about 2.2 micrograms of genomic DNA from cryopreserved PBMCs. Libraries were prepared by immunoSEQ multiplex PCR; TCRdb keeps only in-frame clonotypes and omits some of them. The sample yields over 100,000 clones, 50% to 65% seen once. The source material was PBMCs, sampled after 24 months of ibrutinib treatment. The origin of this receptor is a human donor with chronic lymphocytic leukemia.

CDR3 amino acids: CASRSGQTSNQPQHF. The CDR3 DNA reads as TGTGCCAGCAGAAGTGGACAAACTAGCAATCAGCCCCAGCATTTT. The genes are TRBV6-5 and TRBJ1-5, with D possibly being TRBD1 (5 bases). The length of the CDR3 is 15 residues. Trimming cost V 6 bases and J 0 bases, with 12 bases left between them. Germline CDR1 MNHEY, CDR2 SVGAGI.